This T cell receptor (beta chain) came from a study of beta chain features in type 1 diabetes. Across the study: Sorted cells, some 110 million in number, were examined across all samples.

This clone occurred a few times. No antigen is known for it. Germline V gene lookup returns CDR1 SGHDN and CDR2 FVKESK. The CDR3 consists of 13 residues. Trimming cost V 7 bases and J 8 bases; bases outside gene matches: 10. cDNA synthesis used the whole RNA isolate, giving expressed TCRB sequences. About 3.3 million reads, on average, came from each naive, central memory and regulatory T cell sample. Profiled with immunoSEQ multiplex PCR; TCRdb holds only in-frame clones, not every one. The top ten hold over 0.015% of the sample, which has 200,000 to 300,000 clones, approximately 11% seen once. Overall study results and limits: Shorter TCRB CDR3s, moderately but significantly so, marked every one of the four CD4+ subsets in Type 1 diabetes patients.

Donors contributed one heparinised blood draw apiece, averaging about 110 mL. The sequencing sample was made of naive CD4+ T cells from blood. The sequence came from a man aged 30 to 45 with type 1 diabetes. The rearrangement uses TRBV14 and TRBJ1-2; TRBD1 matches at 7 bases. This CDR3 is CASNRQGEKGYTF. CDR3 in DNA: TGTGCCAGCAACCGACAGGGCGAGAAAGGCTACACCTTC.